Each of the 29 T cell receptor beta chains below was sequenced from the same sample in a study of spatial heterogeneity in lung cancer. The time point here: sample taken at primary tumor resection. Extraction of whole RNA from tumor, nontumor lung or frozen PBMC preceded unsorted sequencing. A single record per CDR3 protein comes from TCRdb applying MiXCR to the 5' RACE reads. The sample yields 900 to 1,200 distinct CDR3 sequences, 5% to 8.5% seen once. The source was normal lung tissue next to the tumor, collected at surgery. These receptors came from a male donor with early-stage non-small cell lung cancer.

This clonotype qualifies as medium-sized. This beta chain slipped into a library made for alpha chains as a stray read, so its size is not meaningful. This rearrangement joins TRBV20-1 to TRBJ1-3; D remains ambiguous. Germline V lookup: CDR1 DFQATT, CDR2 SNEGSKA (reference sequence). The CDR3 extends over 14 amino acids. Trimming pared 5 bases from V and 1 base from J, leaving 12 bases between. The CDR3 protein is CSASSDGSGNTIYF. The DNA of the CDR3 is TGCAGTGCTTCGTCGGACGGGTCTGGAAACACCATATATTTT.

With regard to this clonotype: Because this beta chain is a stray read in a library intended to capture alpha chains, its abundance should not be given much weight. The chain recombines TRBV3-1 with TRBJ2-7; D not certain. The CDR3 consists of 15 residues. Germline values: CDR1 LGHDT, CDR2 YNNKEL (reference sequence). V dropped 4 bases and J dropped 2 bases, with 15 bases sitting between them. The chain's CDR3 is CASSRYSSVTYEQYF. DNA for the CDR3: TGTGCCAGCAGCCGGTACAGTTCAGTTACCTACGAGCAGTACTTC.

This clonotype qualifies as medium-sized. This beta chain is off target for a library built for alpha chains, so its abundance means little. J is TRBJ2-5 and V is TRBV20-1; 7 nucleotides match TRBD2. With V trimmed by 5 bases and J by 4 bases, 4 bases remained unmatched. CDR3 length: 12 residues. Germline V gene lookup returns CDR1 DFQATT and CDR2 SNEGSKA (reference sequence). CDR3 amino acids: CSARPGGETQYF. The DNA for the CDR3 is TGCAGTGCTCGTCCGGGGGGAGAGACCCAGTACTTC.

This clonotype is medium-sized in the sample. The library was built for alpha chains, so this beta chain is an off-target read and its size means little. This sequence joins TRBV14 and TRBJ2-6, with D possibly TRBD1 on 5 matching bases. Germline CDR1 SGHDN, CDR2 FVKESK. This CDR3 is 16 amino acids long. With 5 bases removed from V and 1 base from J, the gap between germline ends came to 12 bases. The CDR3 region has the DNA TGTGCCAGCAGCTTCAGGGTTACATCTGGGGCCAACGTCCTGACTTTC. Its translation is CASSFRVTSGANVLTF. Variable domain in full (rest from reference TRBV14 and TRBJ2-6): EAGVTQFPSHSVIEKGQTVTLRCDPISGHDNLYWYRRVMGKEIKFLLHFVKESKQDESGMPNNRFLAERTGGTYSTLKVQPAELEDSGVYFCASSFRVTSGANVLTFGAGSRLTVL.

Relative to its sample, this clonotype is medium-sized. A library prepared for alpha chains yielded this beta chain as an off-target read; its size is of little meaning. The V call is TRBV7-9, the J call TRBJ1-3; D is undetermined. V lost 9 bases and J 0 bases, leaving 12 bases between the germline ends. This CDR3 comprises 14 residues. CDR1 and CDR2 from the germline V gene are SEHNR and FQNEAQ (reference sequence). The CDR3: CASRAGNSGNTIYF. DNA for the CDR3: TGTGCCAGTCGGGCAGGCAACTCTGGAAACACCATATATTTT.

Within the sample, this clonotype is large. Since it is a stray read in a library aimed at alpha chains, this beta chain has a size that is not meaningful. The rearrangement joins TRBV29-1 to TRBJ1-5; unclear D gene. V was cut by 4 bases and J by 4 bases, with 11 bases left in between. The germline V gene has CDR1 SQVTM and CDR2 ANQGSEA. This CDR3 has 13 residues. CDR3 sequence: CSVASESNQPQHF. The CDR3 DNA is TGCAGCGTTGCCAGTGAGTCTAATCAGCCCCAGCATTTT.

This clonotype is medium-sized within its sample. As an off-target read in a library built for alpha chains, this beta chain has a frequency of little significance. In DNA form, the CDR3 reads TGCAGTGGGACGGGGGGGGCCAGCAATGAGCAGTTCTTC. Its protein is CSGTGGASNEQFF. The chain uses TRBV20-1 and TRBJ2-1; the match to TRBD2 covers 8 bases. The germline V gene has CDR1 DFQATT and CDR2 SNEGSKA (reference sequence). V lost 7 bases, J lost 6 bases, and 8 bases stayed unmatched. CDR3 size: 13 residues.

This clonotype was recorded only once. This beta chain was picked up by a library intended for alpha chains and is off target, so its count carries little meaning. CDR3 bases: TGTGCCAGCAGTTACTCGTCCAACGTCCTGACTTTC. It encodes CASSYSSNVLTF. The V gene is TRBV6-5, the J gene TRBJ2-6; D is ambiguous. Trimming took 0 bases from V and 8 from J, leaving 2 bases between them. CDR1 is MNHEY and CDR2 is SVGAGI in the germline V gene. The CDR3 has 12 amino acids.

Within the sample, this clonotype is large. This beta chain came through as a stray read in a library set up for alpha chains, and its size says little. The chain carries TRBV27 and TRBJ1-2; 8 bases are a match to TRBD1. Trimming at V came to 2 bases and at J to 2 bases, leaving 4 bases not matched to a gene. Looked up from germline, CDR1 is MNHEY and CDR2 is SMNVEV (reference sequence). The CDR3 extends over 15 amino acids. As DNA, the CDR3 is TGTGCCAGCAGTTTAGGGGGGACAGGCAACTATGGCTACACCTTC. It specifies CASSLGGTGNYGYTF.

Sample share makes this clonotype large. A library prepared for alpha chains yielded this beta chain as an off-target read; its size is of little meaning. The genes are TRBV27 and TRBJ2-1; D might be TRBD1 (6 bases). V gave up 5 bases and J gave up 4 bases, with 15 bases separating them. From germline, CDR1 is MNHEY and CDR2 SMNVEV (reference sequence). The CDR3 runs 15 residues. The DNA for the CDR3 is TGTGCCAGCAGTCACGGACAGAAACTTTACAATGAGCAGTTCTTC. It translates to CASSHGQKLYNEQFF.

By share, this clonotype ranks as medium-sized (0.01 to 0.1%). A library prepared for alpha chains yielded this beta chain as an off-target read; its size is of little meaning. The CDR3 DNA reads TGCAGTGCTCGACCGAATAATTCACCCCTCCACTTT. It specifies CSARPNNSPLHF. The rearrangement uses TRBV20-1 and TRBJ1-6; no clear D. The CDR3 is made up of 12 amino acids. Germline CDR1 is DFQATT and CDR2 is SNEGSKA (reference sequence). Trimming removed 5 bases at V and 5 bases at J, with 7 bases between.

By sample share, this clonotype is large. This beta chain was picked up by a library intended for alpha chains and is off target, so its count carries little meaning. The chain couples TRBV11-2 to TRBJ1-1; D is uncertain. CDR3 length equals 14 residues. V was cut by 1 base and J by 6 bases, with 12 bases left in between. Germline V gene sequence: CDR1 SGHAT, CDR2 FQNNGV. The CDR3 sequence: CASSLAALGAEAFF. DNA of the CDR3: TGTGCCAGCAGCTTAGCCGCCCTTGGCGCTGAAGCTTTCTTT. Full variable domain (outside the CDR3, taken from reference TRBV11-2 and TRBJ1-1): EAGVAQSPRYKIIEKRQSVAFWCNPISGHATLYWYQQILGQGPKLLIQFQNNGVVDDSQLPKDRFSAERLKGVDSTLKIQPAKLEDSAVYLCASSLAALGAEAFFGQGTRLTVV.

By share, this clonotype ranks as medium-sized. This beta chain turned up in a library designed for alpha chains; as an off-target read, its abundance says little. The gene calls are TRBV5-1 and TRBJ2-5; 9 positions agree with TRBD2. Germline V lookup: CDR1 SGHRS, CDR2 YFSETQ. This CDR3 is 15 amino acids long. The V segment lost 6 bases and the J segment 5 bases; nucleotides outside the gene matches: 11. CDR3 in DNA: TGCGCCAGCATCAGGGTTAGCGGGAGCGGGGAGACCCAGTACTTC. Translation: CASIRVSGSGETQYF.

This clonotype is labeled as medium-sized. Because the library targeted alpha chains, this beta chain is an off-target read whose size means little. The chain combines TRBV20-1 with TRBJ1-4, with 9 bases matching TRBD1. V shed 5 bases, J shed 5 bases, and the junction held 3 bases outside the gene matches. The CDR3 sequence is 13 residues long. Per germline, CDR1 DFQATT and CDR2 SNEGSKA (reference sequence). The chain's CDR3 is CSARDRVNEKLFF. The CDR3 DNA is TGCAGTGCTCGGGACAGGGTGAATGAAAAACTGTTTTTT.

On this clonotype: With the library built for alpha chains, this beta chain is off target and its frequency is not meaningful. The J gene is TRBJ2-7, the V gene TRBV29-1; D might be TRBD2 (5 bases). Per the germline V gene, CDR1 is SQVTM and CDR2 is ANQGSEA. V was pared by 7 bases and J by 6 bases, with 25 bases between. This CDR3 contains 15 residues. The CDR3 DNA is TGCAGCGCCATCCACCTCGGGATTTCGGGCCCCGAGCAGTACTTC. Amino acids: CSAIHLGISGPEQYF.

This clonotype was counted many times. This beta chain turned up in a library designed for alpha chains; as an off-target read, its abundance says little. The V and J genes are TRBV5-1 and TRBJ2-3; 11 bases are a match to TRBD2. Germline assignment: CDR1 SGHRS and CDR2 YFSETQ. Germline trimming cut 4 bases from V and 1 base from J; bases unmatched to any gene: 11. The CDR3 contains 18 residues. CDR3 sequence: CASSTLPGLADRTDTQYF. The CDR3 DNA reads as TGCGCCAGCAGCACCCTTCCGGGACTAGCGGACCGCACAGATACGCAGTATTTT. The complete variable domain, with remaining parts taken from reference TRBV5-1 and TRBJ2-3, reads KAGVTQTPRYLIKTRGQQVTLSCSPISGHRSVSWYQQTPGQGLQFLFEYFSETQRNKGNFPGRFSGRQFSNSRSEMNVSTLELGDSALYLCASSTLPGLADRTDTQYFGPGTRLTVL.

This clonotype was detected many times. Since the library was made to target alpha chains, this beta chain is a stray read and its abundance is not meaningful. The chain has TRBV6-5 and TRBJ1-4, with 9 bases identical to TRBD1. The CDR3 contains 16 residues. Germline V lookup: CDR1 MNHEY, CDR2 SVGAGI. V lost 5 bases and J lost 7; bases outside the gene matches: 11. This CDR3 reads CASSRQPGQGGEKLFF. Here the CDR3 DNA reads TGTGCCAGCAGTCGTCAACCGGGACAGGGAGGTGAAAAACTGTTTTTT.

This clonotype is large (0.1 to 1%) in the sample. Since the library was made to target alpha chains, this beta chain is a stray read and its abundance is not meaningful. The chain employs TRBV9 and TRBJ2-3, with unresolved D. The CDR3 spans 15 residues. Germline V lookup: CDR1 SGDLS, CDR2 YYNGEE. Trimming shortened V by 4 bases and J by 0 bases, and 12 bases separated the two germline ends. The CDR3, as DNA: TGTGCCAGCAGCTCAACTGGCCGCAGCACAGATACGCAGTATTTT. This sequence encodes CASSSTGRSTDTQYF.

In this sample, this clonotype is medium-sized. For a library built for alpha chains, this beta chain is a stray read; little rests on its size. The rearrangement uses TRBV15 and TRBJ2-1; D not resolved. V lost 0 bases, J lost 6 bases, and 9 bases lay in between. In germline, CDR1 is LNHNV, CDR2 YYDKDF (reference sequence). This CDR3 has 14 residues. The CDR3 region has the DNA TGTGCCACCAGCAGAGATGGGCAGTTCAATGAGCAGTTCTTC. Its protein product is CATSRDGQFNEQFF.

This clonotype is medium-sized by share. Within a library made for alpha chains, this beta chain is off target, and its count is uninformative. The V and J genes are TRBV5-1 and TRBJ2-7; TRBD2 might be the D (5 bases). Germline assignment: CDR1 SGHRS and CDR2 YFSETQ. The CDR3 spans 13 residues. The V and J ends lost 4 bases and 3 bases respectively, with 11 bases between them. The DNA of the CDR3 is TGCGCCAGCAGCCCCCCAAGCGGCTACGAGCAGTACTTC. It is translated as CASSPPSGYEQYF.

This clonotype is deemed medium-sized. Because the library targeted alpha chains, this beta chain is an off-target read whose size means little. The chain joins TRBV11-3 to TRBJ2-5; 11 positions match TRBD2. This CDR3 is 18 amino acids long. Per the germline V gene, CDR1 is SGHNT and CDR2 is YENEEA. V gave up 4 bases and J gave up 0 bases; unmatched junction bases: 10. The CDR3 protein is CASSSTSGGVLNQETQYF. CDR3 coding DNA: TGTGCCAGCAGCTCTACTAGCGGGGGCGTCTTAAACCAAGAGACCCAGTACTTC.

This clonotype is deemed large (0.1 to 1%). This beta chain is an off-target read within a library intended for alpha chains, so its frequency means little. The genes are TRBV28 and TRBJ2-3, with D unclear. The CDR3 is made up of 12 amino acids. Germline V gene sequence: CDR1 MDHEN, CDR2 SYDVKM. V was pared by 3 bases and J by 2 bases, with 3 bases between. The CDR3 sequence: CASSLYTDTQYF. CDR3 DNA sequence: TGTGCCAGCAGTTTGTACACAGATACGCAGTATTTT.

This clonotype was recorded many times. Being off target in a library aimed at alpha chains, this beta chain has a size of little meaning. V gene TRBV12-3 or TRBV12-4 combines with J gene TRBJ1-4, with D maybe TRBD1 (6 bases). V shed 8 bases and J shed 2 bases, with 12 bases lying between them. The CDR3 runs 14 residues. The CDR3, as DNA: TGTGCCAGCGGCCCACAGGGCACTAATGAAAAACTGTTTTTT. It codes for CASGPQGTNEKLFF.

Notes on this clonotype: The library was built for alpha chains, so this beta chain is an off-target read and its size means little. The J gene is TRBJ2-2, the V gene TRBV5-1; 8 nucleotides agree with TRBD1. From germline, CDR1 is SGHRS and CDR2 YFSETQ. With 3 bases clipped from V and 2 bases from J, the junction kept 3 bases outside the gene matches. This CDR3 has 15 residues. CDR3 sequence (DNA): TGCGCCAGCAGCTGGACAGGGCTTAACACCGGGGAGCTGTTTTTT. Its protein product is CASSWTGLNTGELFF.

This clonotype is classed as medium-sized (0.01 to 0.1%). Little can be read into the size of this beta chain, an off-target read in a library designed for alpha chains. V is TRBV20-1 and J is TRBJ1-1; D is undetermined. Germline V gene sequence: CDR1 DFQATT, CDR2 SNEGSKA (reference sequence). Trimming cost V 3 bases and J 0 bases, with 14 bases left between them. The CDR3 has 15 amino acids. The chain's CDR3 is CSARPFRPVNTEAFF. CDR3 DNA: TGCAGTGCTAGGCCCTTTAGGCCAGTGAACACTGAAGCTTTCTTT.

By proportion, this clonotype is large. With the library built for alpha chains, this beta chain is off target and its frequency is not meaningful. V is TRBV5-4 and J is TRBJ2-3, with a tentative D call TRBD2 (6 bases). The germline V gene encodes CDR1 SGHNT and CDR2 YYREEE (reference sequence). V was trimmed by 5 bases and J by 0 bases, leaving 13 bases between them. The CDR3 runs 15 residues. The CDR3 DNA is TGTGCCAGCAGGGGGGACTTGCGAAGCACAGATACGCAGTATTTT. This codes for CASRGDLRSTDTQYF.

About this clonotype itself: The size of this beta chain means little, since it is a stray read in a library made for alpha chains. The chain employs TRBV9 and TRBJ2-5, with D possibly TRBD1 on 6 matching bases. The CDR3 is made up of 15 amino acids. Germline-derived CDR1 and CDR2 are SGDLS and YYNGEE. The V end was cut by 0 bases, the J end by 9 bases, with 18 bases between. The CDR3 DNA reads TGTGCCAGCAGCGTAGAGGGGACACTTCTCCACCCCCAGTACTTC. This encodes CASSVEGTLLHPQYF.

This clonotype qualifies as medium-sized (0.01 to 0.1%). This beta chain is a stray read from a library made for alpha chains; its abundance is not meaningful. CDR3 loop: CASRLPKNIQYF. CDR3 DNA: TGTGCAAGTCGCCTCCCGAAAAACATTCAGTACTTC. The J gene is TRBJ2-4, the V gene TRBV12-2; TRBD2 is taken as the D call from the table, unchecked against the DNA. TRBV12-2 is recorded as a pseudogene. The CDR3 sequence is 12 residues long.

This clonotype ranks as medium-sized (0.01 to 0.1%). This beta chain is a stray read from a library made for alpha chains; its abundance is not meaningful. The chain recombines TRBV6-6 with TRBJ2-1, with D perhaps TRBD2 (5 bases). Trimming removed 6 bases from V and 5 bases from J, with 17 bases in between. The germline CDR1 and CDR2 sequences are MNHNY and SVGAGI (reference sequence). The CDR3 length is 15 residues. CDR3 sequence (DNA): TGTGCCAGCAGGCCTGAGGCGGGTCGTCACAATGAGCAGTTCTTC. Protein: CASRPEAGRHNEQFF.